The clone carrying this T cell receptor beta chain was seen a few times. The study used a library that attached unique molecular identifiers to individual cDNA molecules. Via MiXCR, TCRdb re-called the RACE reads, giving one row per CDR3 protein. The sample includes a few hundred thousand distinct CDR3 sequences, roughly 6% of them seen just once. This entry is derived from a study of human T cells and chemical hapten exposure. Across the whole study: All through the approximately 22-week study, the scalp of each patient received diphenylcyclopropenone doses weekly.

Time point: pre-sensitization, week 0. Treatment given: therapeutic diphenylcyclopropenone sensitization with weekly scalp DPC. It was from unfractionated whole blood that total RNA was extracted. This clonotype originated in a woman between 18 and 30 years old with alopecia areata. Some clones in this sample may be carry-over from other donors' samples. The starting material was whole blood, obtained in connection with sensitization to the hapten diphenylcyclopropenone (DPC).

CDR3 in amino acids: CASSYYGQFHEQYF. CDR3 in DNA: TGTGCCAGCAGTTACTACGGACAGTTCCACGAGCAGTACTTC. V and J are TRBV6-5 and TRBJ2-7; a weak D match, TRBD1 (6 bases). This CDR3 is 14 amino acids long. V lost 1 base and J lost 5, with 12 bases in between. The germline V gene encodes CDR1 MNHEY and CDR2 SVGAGI.